This T cell receptor (beta chain) was captured in a study of OX40 agonist ivuxolimab in advanced cancers. In the study overall: The drug used for patients, ivuxolimab, was an agonistic anti-OX40 (CD134) antibody. Having had anti-PD-1, anti-PD-L1 or anti-CTLA-4 therapy before was allowed, and under 50% had some.

Trimming took 5 bases from V and 10 from J, leaving 12 bases between them. CDR3 length: 11 residues. Here immunoSEQ multiplex PCR was the method, and the copy in TCRdb shows in-frame clones only, minus some. The data contain around 75,000 clones, 85% to 90% of them singletons. The origin of this receptor is an adult with an advanced solid tumor such as melanoma, head and neck, liver or kidney cancer. This chain links TRBV23-1 with TRBJ2-7; the D gene is possibly TRBD2 (6 bases). TRBV23-1 qualifies as an ORF whose function is uncertain. Here the sequenced sample was CD4+ or CD8+ T cells sorted from blood, taken in a trial of the OX40 agonist ivuxolimab. DNA for the CDR3: TGCGCCAGCAGTAGGGACTTCGCACAGTACTTC. It is translated as CASSRDFAQYF.